The 13 T cell receptor beta chains presented below share a single source sample, sequenced in a study of blood T cell repertoires in COVID-19. The repertoire was sequenced with immunoSEQ multiplex PCR; TCRdb's copy has only in-frame clones and lacks some. There are around 190,000 clones in the sample; roughly nine tenths occur only once, and 1.1% lies in the top ten. Sequencing was done on a sample of peripheral blood. Receptor source: a man aged 30 to 39 with acute or convalescent COVID-19.

The gene calls are TRBV5-1 and TRBJ2-1; D perhaps matches TRBD2 (5 bases). The ends were cut back, 0 bases at V and 3 bases at J, with 10 bases in the middle. CDR3 size: 15 residues. Germline CDR1 is SGHRS and CDR2 is YFSETQ. The CDR3: CASSLGVSDYNEQFF. CDR3 DNA: TGCGCCAGCAGCTTGGGGGTTAGCGACTACAATGAGCAGTTCTTC.

The CDR3 DNA sequence: TGCGCCAGCAGCCAACTTACTAGCGGGGGGTTCTACGAGCAGTACTTC. Translation: CASSQLTSGGFYEQYF. The chain employs TRBV4-1 and TRBJ2-7; 12 nucleotides line up with TRBD2. This CDR3 is built from 16 residues. The ends lost 2 bases at V and 3 bases at J; junction bases unmatched: 5. Germline CDR1 and CDR2: MGHRA and YSYEKL.

CDR3 loop: CASSQGGGNEKLFF. The DNA for the CDR3 is TGTGCCAGCAGTCAGGGAGGCGGTAATGAAAAACTGTTTTTT. This chain links TRBV28 with TRBJ1-4; D might be TRBD1 (5 bases). The V end was cut by 5 bases, the J end by 4 bases, with 11 bases between. CDR3 length: 14 amino acids. CDR1 and CDR2 (germline): MDHEN, SYDVKM.

This chain connects TRBV19 to TRBJ2-7; D may be TRBD1 (5 bases). Germline lookup yields CDR1 LNHDA and CDR2 SQIVND (reference sequence). CDR3 size: 15 residues. Between the trimmed V and J ends, which lost 1 base and 2 bases, there was a span of 12 bases. CDR3 sequence reads: CASSIGPGQTYEQYF. Here the CDR3 DNA reads TGTGCCAGTAGTATAGGGCCAGGGCAGACCTACGAGCAGTACTTC.

The chain carries TRBV30 and TRBJ1-1; D not certain. CDR1 GTSNPN and CDR2 SVGIG come from the germline V gene (reference sequence). CDR3 length: 18 amino acids. Trimming cost V 5 bases and J 6 bases, with 31 bases left between them. DNA for the CDR3: TGTGCCTGGTCACCTCTTTACTCGGTAACTCGGGAAGGGCCTGAAGCTTTCTTT. Translated, it gives CAWSPLYSVTREGPEAFF. Full variable domain (missing parts from reference TRBV30 and TRBJ1-1): SQTIHQWPATLVQPVGSPLSLECTVEGTSNPNLYWYRQAAGRGLQLLFYSVGIGQISSEVPQNLSASRPQDRQFILSSKKLLLSDSGFYLCAWSPLYSVTREGPEAFFGQGTRLTVV.

This clone has a single count. This chain connects TRBV12-3 or TRBV12-4 to TRBJ2-1; D might be TRBD2 (5 bases). The CDR3 runs to 10 residues. V was trimmed by 8 bases and J by 7 bases, leaving 6 bases between them. CDR3 protein: CASGRNEQFF. The CDR3 DNA follows: TGTGCCAGCGGGAGAAATGAGCAGTTCTTC.

The chain carries TRBV5-5 and TRBJ2-7; 7 bases line up with TRBD1. The CDR3 runs 14 residues. Germline assignment: CDR1 SGHKS and CDR2 YYEKEE (reference sequence). The V segment lost 2 bases and the J segment 4 bases; nucleotides outside the gene matches: 6. DNA for the CDR3: TGTGCCAGCAGCTTCGGGCAGGGGGAGTACGAGCAGTACTTC. It specifies CASSFGQGEYEQYF.

The chain carries TRBV5-4 and TRBJ1-2; weak D call: TRBD1 (5 bases). The germline CDR1 and CDR2 sequences are SGHNT and YYREEE (reference sequence). The CDR3 is made up of 13 amino acids. V gave up 2 bases and J gave up 3 bases, with 8 bases separating them. CDR3 coding DNA: TGTGCCAGCAGCTTAGACAGAGACTATGGCTACACCTTC. Protein sequence: CASSLDRDYGYTF.

V is TRBV29-1 and J is TRBJ2-2, with 9 bases that match TRBD1. The CDR3 totals 16 residues. Per the germline V gene, CDR1 is SQVTM and CDR2 is ANQGSEA. Trimming took 6 bases from V and 6 from J; bases not matched to a gene: 14. For the CDR3, the DNA is TGCAGCGTCAGAACCCGGGACAGGGAGTATGCCGGGGAGCTGTTTTTT. As protein: CSVRTRDREYAGELFF.

This sequence joins TRBV10-2 and TRBJ2-3; TRBD2 matches at 9 bases. The V and J ends lost 4 bases and 3 bases, in that order; junction bases with no gene match: 2. CDR1 is WSHSY and CDR2 is SAAADI in the germline V gene. This CDR3 is 14 amino acids long. The CDR3 loop is CASSVSGGTDTQYF. DNA for the CDR3: TGCGCCAGCAGTGTTAGCGGGGGTACAGATACGCAGTATTTT.

The genes are TRBV5-1 and TRBJ1-1; D gene unclear. Germline CDR1 SGHRS, CDR2 YFSETQ. V gave up 0 bases and J gave up 3 bases, with 6 bases separating them. The length of the CDR3 is 13 residues. The CDR3 is CASSLESYTEAFF. CDR3 DNA sequence: TGCGCCAGCAGCTTGGAGAGCTACACTGAAGCTTTCTTT.

This chain joins TRBV5-1 and TRBJ2-7, with unresolved D. CDR1 is SGHRS, CDR2 YFSETQ, per germline. V lost 1 base and J lost 4, with 6 bases in between. The CDR3 contains 12 residues. CDR3 protein: CASSLTEYEQYF. As DNA, the CDR3 is TGCGCCAGCAGCTTGACAGAGTACGAGCAGTACTTC.

As DNA, the CDR3 is TGTGCCAGCAGTTCTCCGGGACAGTTCAACAATGAGCAGTTCTTC. It encodes CASSSPGQFNNEQFF. The chain has TRBV27 and TRBJ2-1; 7 nucleotides match TRBD1. With 4 bases clipped from V and 5 bases from J, the junction kept 8 bases outside the gene matches. Germline lookup yields CDR1 MNHEY and CDR2 SMNVEV (reference sequence). The CDR3 contains 15 residues.